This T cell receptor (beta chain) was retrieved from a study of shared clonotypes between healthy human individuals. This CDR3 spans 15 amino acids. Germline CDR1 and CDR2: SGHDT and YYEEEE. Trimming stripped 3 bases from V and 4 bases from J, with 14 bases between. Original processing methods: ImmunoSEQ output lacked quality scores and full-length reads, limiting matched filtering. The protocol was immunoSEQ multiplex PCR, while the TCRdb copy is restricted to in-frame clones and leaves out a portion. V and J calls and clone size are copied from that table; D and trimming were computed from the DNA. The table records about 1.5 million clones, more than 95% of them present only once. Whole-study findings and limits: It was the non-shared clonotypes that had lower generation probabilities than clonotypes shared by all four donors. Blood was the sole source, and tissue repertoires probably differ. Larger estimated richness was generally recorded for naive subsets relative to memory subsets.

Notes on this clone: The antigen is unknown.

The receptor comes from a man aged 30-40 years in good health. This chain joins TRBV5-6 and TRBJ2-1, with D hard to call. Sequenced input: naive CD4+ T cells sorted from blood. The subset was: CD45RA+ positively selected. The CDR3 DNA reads TGTGCCAGCAGCTCGGGTCTAGAGATTTACAATGAGCAGTTCTTC. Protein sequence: CASSSGLEIYNEQFF.